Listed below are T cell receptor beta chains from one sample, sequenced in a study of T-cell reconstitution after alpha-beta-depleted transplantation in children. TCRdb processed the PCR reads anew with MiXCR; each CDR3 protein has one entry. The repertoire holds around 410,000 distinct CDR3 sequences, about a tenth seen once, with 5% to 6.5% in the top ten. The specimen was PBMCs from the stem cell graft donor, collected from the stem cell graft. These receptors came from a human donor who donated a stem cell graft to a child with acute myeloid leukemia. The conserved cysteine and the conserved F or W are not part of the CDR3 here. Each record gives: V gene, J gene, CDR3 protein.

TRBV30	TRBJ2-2	AWKLTFSDTGELF
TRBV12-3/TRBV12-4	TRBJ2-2	ASSPGTSTGELF
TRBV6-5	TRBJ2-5	ASSYSKEQPWAETQY
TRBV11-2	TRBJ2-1	AGSRTGIEQF
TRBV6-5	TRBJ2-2	ASSYGTATGELF
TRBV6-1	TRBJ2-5	AASPSPGLGRETQY
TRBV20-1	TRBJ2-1	SASGESSYNEQF
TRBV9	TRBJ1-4	ASSPRTEVNEKLF
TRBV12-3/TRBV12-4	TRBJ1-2	ASSLTQGSGYT
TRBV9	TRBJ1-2	ASSVAGKKSYT
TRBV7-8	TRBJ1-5	ASSSRDRGVWGNQPQH
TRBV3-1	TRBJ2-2	ASSQGPSGGPGGELF
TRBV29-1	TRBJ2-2	SVGLAGGNGELF
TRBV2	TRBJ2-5	ASSDGLAGAKETQY
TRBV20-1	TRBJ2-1	SARHPGAGDYNEQF
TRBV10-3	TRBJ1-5	ATYGGALNQPQH
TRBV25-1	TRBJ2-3	ASSGPMTSGVVGVTDTQY
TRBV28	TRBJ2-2	ASEAGAGELF
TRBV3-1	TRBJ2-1	ASSQSSEQF
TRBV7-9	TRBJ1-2	ASSDGDRRREGYT
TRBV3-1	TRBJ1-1	ASSQDWARGEAF
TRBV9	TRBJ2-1	ASSSGQDFYNEQF
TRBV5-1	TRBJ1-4	ASRRTPDPNEKLF
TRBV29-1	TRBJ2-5	SVVRTTTGGETQY
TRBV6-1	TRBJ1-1	ASRDPGGANTEAF
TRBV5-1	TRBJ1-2	ASSLGPSGAARTGYT
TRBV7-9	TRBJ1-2	ASSRTGNYGYT
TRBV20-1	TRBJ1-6	SAARANSPLH
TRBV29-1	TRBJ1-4	SVEDGGSEKLF
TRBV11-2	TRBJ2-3	ASSEGLADTDTQY
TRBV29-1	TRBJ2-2	SVRDREFSGELF
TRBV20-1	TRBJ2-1	SAKKLSSYNEQF
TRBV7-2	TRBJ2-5	ASSSGQNQETQY
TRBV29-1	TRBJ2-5	SVADTTQY
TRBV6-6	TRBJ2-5	ASYGPPKETQY
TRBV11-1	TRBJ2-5	ASSPRLEKETQY
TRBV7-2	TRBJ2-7	ASSLVSYEQY
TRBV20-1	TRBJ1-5	SATHRAGTKPQH
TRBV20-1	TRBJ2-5	SASWGLQQETQY
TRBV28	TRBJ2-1	ASTPGGRNEQF
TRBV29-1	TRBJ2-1	SVAGGPGNEQF
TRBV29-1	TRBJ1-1	SVVGENTEAF
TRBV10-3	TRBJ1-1	AISDPTGSTEAF
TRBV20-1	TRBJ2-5	SAVGLAGGPGETQY
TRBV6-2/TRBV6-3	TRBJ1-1	ASSYVGLGEAF
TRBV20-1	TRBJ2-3	SARTSVEDTQY
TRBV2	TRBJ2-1	ASSEGIGTGTNEQF
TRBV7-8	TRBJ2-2	ASSLLRGLAGVSGELF
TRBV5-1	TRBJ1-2	ASSLRQDPNYGYT
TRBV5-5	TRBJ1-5	ASSLTDRGDQPQH
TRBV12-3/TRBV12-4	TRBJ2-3	ASSPGRADTQY
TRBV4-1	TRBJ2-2	ASSQDWWGANTGELF
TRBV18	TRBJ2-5	ASSGQARGETQY
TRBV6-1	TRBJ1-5	ATGTAGLNQPQH
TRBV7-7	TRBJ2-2	ASSLAAGSGELF